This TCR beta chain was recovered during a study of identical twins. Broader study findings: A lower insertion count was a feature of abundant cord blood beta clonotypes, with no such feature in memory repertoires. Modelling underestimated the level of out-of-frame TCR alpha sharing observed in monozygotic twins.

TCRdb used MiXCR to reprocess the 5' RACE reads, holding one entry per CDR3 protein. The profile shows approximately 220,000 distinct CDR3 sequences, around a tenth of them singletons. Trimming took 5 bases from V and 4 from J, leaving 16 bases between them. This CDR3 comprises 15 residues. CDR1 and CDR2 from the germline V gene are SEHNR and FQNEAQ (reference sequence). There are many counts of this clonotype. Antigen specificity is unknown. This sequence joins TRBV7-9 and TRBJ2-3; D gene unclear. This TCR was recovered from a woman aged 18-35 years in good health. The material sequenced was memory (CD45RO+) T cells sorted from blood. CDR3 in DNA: TGTGCCAGCAGCCCGAGTGGAAGGGTACCAGATACGCAGTATTTT. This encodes CASSPSGRVPDTQYF.